This T cell receptor beta chain was captured by sequencing in a study of T cell repertoires in ileal Crohn's disease. Overall study context: Operated complications were stricturing disease (roughly 61%) and penetrating disease (about 40%).

About 490 nanograms of biopsy DNA per sample underwent TCRB immunosequencing. This table comes from immunoSEQ multiplex PCR, and its TCRdb copy is limited to in-frame clones, with some not included. In the table there are 5,500 to 8,500 clones, 70% of which are singletons. The germline V and J ends were trimmed by 3 bases and 1 base, with 10 bases remaining between them. The germline V gene encodes CDR1 MNHEY and CDR2 SMNVEV (reference sequence). This CDR3 contains 15 residues. What was sequenced was ileal tissue. The chain recombines TRBV27 with TRBJ2-1; unclear D gene. The sequence derives from an adult with Crohn's disease. CDR3 coding DNA: TGTGCCAGCAGTTTTCACTATGGGTCCTACAATGAGCAGTTCTTC. Translating gives CASSFHYGSYNEQFF.